This T cell receptor (beta chain) was identified in a study of a mutant IDH1 vaccine in newly diagnosed glioma. Across the whole study: Of the patients given treatment, roughly 62% were male and roughly 38% were female, and a mean age of about 44 years was recorded.

This clone came up a few times. Its matching antigen is unknown. The same CDR3 is also encoded by other DNA sequences in this sample. The time point denotes: week 23, last vaccination. Every vaccine dose comprised 300 ug of mutant IDH1 20-mer peptide plus topical imiquimod. New WHO grade 3 or 4 astrocytomas that were IDH1-mutant and ATRX-lost had been found in donors. V dropped 2 bases and J dropped 8 bases, with 15 bases sitting between them. The CDR3 has 15 residues. CDR1 and CDR2 from the germline V gene are MNHNS and SASEGT. The assay was immunoSEQ multiplex PCR, and TCRdb's table has in-frame clones only and misses some. Of 60,000 or so clones listed, approximately 81% are singletons.

The TCR was taken from a young man with glioma. The genes are TRBV6-1 and TRBJ1-4, with a tentative D call TRBD1 (5 bases). The specimen was PBMCs, collected from a glioma patient whose treatment included an IDH1 peptide vaccine. CDR3: CASSENPGSGEKLFF. DNA of the CDR3: TGTGCCAGCAGTGAAAATCCAGGGTCGGGAGAAAAACTGTTTTTT.